A single TCR beta chain is shown here with its context. Libraries were prepared by immunoSEQ multiplex PCR; TCRdb keeps only in-frame clonotypes and omits some of them. The table records under 200,000 clones, roughly nine tenths of them present only once. The CDR3 is 14 residues long. The germline gives CDR1 SNHLY, CDR2 FYNNEI. Trimming pared 3 bases from V and 8 bases from J, leaving 14 bases between. The source of the sample is a study of cytomegalovirus exposure and HLA in healthy donors. The chain recombines TRBV2 with TRBJ1-5; D unclear. The material sequenced was PBMCs. The source of this sequence is a woman under 30 in good health and CMV-seropositive. CDR3 in DNA: TGTGCCAGCAGTGAGGGTTGGCAGGAAAAGCCCCAGCATTTT. It yields the protein CASSEGWQEKPQHF.